This T cell receptor beta chain is drawn from a study of radiotherapy plus CTLA-4 blockade in lung cancer. Study-level information: Disease control was achieved by less than 40% of patients, and objective responses by about 19%.

Sequencing used immunoSEQ multiplex PCR; TCRdb keeps in-frame clones, though not all of them. The sample lists about 94,000 clones, 82% occurring once. The V and J ends lost 5 bases and 4 bases respectively, with 9 bases between them. Germline values: CDR1 SNHLY, CDR2 FYNNEI. CDR3 size: 13 residues. Source: peripheral blood, taken from a patient treated with radiotherapy plus ipilimumab. This receptor was taken from a human donor with non-small cell lung cancer that progressed on radiotherapy plus ipilimumab. This chain connects TRBV2 to TRBJ1-3; D possibly corresponds to TRBD1 (6 bases). CDR3 nucleotide sequence: TGTGCCAGCAGTCAGGGACAAGGAAACACCATATATTTT. It encodes CASSQGQGNTIYF.